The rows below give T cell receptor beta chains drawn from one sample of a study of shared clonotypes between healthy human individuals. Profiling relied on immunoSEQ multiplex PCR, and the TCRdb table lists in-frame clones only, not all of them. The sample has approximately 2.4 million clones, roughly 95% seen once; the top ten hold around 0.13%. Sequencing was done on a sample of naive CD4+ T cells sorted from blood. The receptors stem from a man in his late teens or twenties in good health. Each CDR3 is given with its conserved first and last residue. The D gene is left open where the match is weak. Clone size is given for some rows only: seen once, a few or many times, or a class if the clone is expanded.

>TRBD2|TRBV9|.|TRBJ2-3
TGTGCCAGCAGCACCCTAGCGGGTAGCACAGATACGCAGTATTTT
CASSTLAGSTDTQYF
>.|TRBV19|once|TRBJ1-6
TGTGCCAGTTCGCCCCCCTCCTATAATTCACCCCTCCACTTT
CASSPPSYNSPLHF
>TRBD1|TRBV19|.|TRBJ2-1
TGTGCCAGTAGTCGGACAGGCTCCTACAATGAGCAGTTCTTC
CASSRTGSYNEQFF
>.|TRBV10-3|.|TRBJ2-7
TGTGCCATAGGGGGGGGGATTCCCTACGAGCAGTACTTC
CAIGGGIPYEQYF
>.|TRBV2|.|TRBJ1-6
TGTGCCAGCAGGGGAGGACCGGGCAATTCACCCCTCCACTTT
CASRGGPGNSPLHF
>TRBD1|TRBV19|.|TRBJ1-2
TGTGCCAGCCGGCTGACAGGGACTAACTATGGCTACACCTTC
CASRLTGTNYGYTF
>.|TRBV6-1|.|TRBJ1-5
TGTGCCAGCAGACAAGGAACTCAGCCCCAGCATTTT
CASRQGTQPQHF
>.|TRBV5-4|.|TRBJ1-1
TGTGCCAGCAGCTTGGACAGAAACACTGAAGCTTTCTTT
CASSLDRNTEAFF
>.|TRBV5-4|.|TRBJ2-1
TGTGCCAGCAGCTTGATAGGGGGGCCCTCCTACAATGAGCAGTTCTTC
CASSLIGGPSYNEQFF
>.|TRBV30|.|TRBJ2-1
TGTGCCTGGAGTCCCCAACCTAATGAGCAGTTCTTC
CAWSPQPNEQFF
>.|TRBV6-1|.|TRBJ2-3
TGTGCCAGCAGTGAGGGGTGGGTTAGCACAGATACGCAGTATTTT
CASSEGWVSTDTQYF
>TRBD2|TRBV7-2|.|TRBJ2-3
TGTGCCAGCAGCTTAGGAAGCGGGAGGCCCACAGATACGCAGTATTTT
CASSLGSGRPTDTQYF
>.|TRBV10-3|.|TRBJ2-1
TGTGCCACGGCTAGCGGGACAGGGGCCGACAATGAGCAGTTCTTC
CATASGTGADNEQFF
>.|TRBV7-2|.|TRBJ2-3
TGTGCCAGCAGCTTAGCAGTTCTGGGCCAGGGTCATACGCAGTATTTT
CASSLAVLGQGHTQYF